A single T cell receptor (beta chain) is shown here with its context. It has no known antigen specificity. No much larger clonotype is one base removed from it; base qualities were not supplied. This record comes from a study of beta chain features in type 1 diabetes (dated by TCRdb to between 2018 and 2020). The study in broad terms: Patients and healthy donors did not differ in mean age, gender distribution, total cell number or subset yield. In the study, TCRB repertoires of sorted circulating CD4+ T cell subsets from recently diagnosed type 1 diabetes patients were compared with those of matched healthy donors. A total of roughly 98,000,000 sorted cells were examined across all samples, and a strong correlation was observed between cell number per subset and RNA yield. Regulatory and stem cell-like memory subsets were isolated from only 8 patients and roughly eight healthy donors, whereas naive and central memory subsets came from all 28 donors. The full study reports these points: Sequencing cDNA rather than genomic DNA could over-represent highly expressing activated cells, although activation and CD3 levels did not differ between groups. At VDJ recombination sites, type 1 diabetes patients had fewer insertions and more deleted nucleotides, which implies abnormalities in thymic rearrangement. Type 1 diabetes patients showed a moderate but significant shortening of TCRB CDR3 length in all four CD4+ subsets. The naive, central memory and regulatory TCRB repertoires appeared to resemble one another more closely among patients than among healthy donors. PCR may preferentially amplify shorter templates, but because patient and control samples were amplified and corrected together, any resulting skew would affect both groups equally. Because small numbers of individuals were included in the HLA sub-analyses, any influence of HLA type on TCRB rearrangement was left unresolved.

Germline trimming amounts to 5 bases on V and 0 bases on J, with 9 as the count of junction bases outside the gene matches. According to the germline V gene, CDR1 reads MDHEN and CDR2 reads SYDVKM. Taken from cysteine to phenylalanine, the CDR3 has 18 residues. Just CDR3 DNA is preserved here, 54 bases in frame from base 1. From each donor, a single peripheral blood sample of 95 to 150 mL on average was drawn into heparinised tubes. A BD FACSAria II and a panel including CD45RO, CCR7, CD25, CD127, CD95 and CD27 were used to sort naive, central memory, regulatory and stem cell-like memory CD4+ T cells. Purity was above 95% for every sorted population. Right away, PBMCs were isolated by Lymphoprep density gradient centrifugation and were stained directly, with no culture step. So that batch effects would be minimized, each experiment stained and sorted samples in pairs, pairing one healthy donor with one patient.

The entire isolated RNA was reverse transcribed using the High Capacity cDNA Reverse Transcription Kit, and thus expressed TCRB transcripts were sequenced. Deep immunoSEQ sequencing was applied to naive, central memory and regulatory T cell samples, giving an average of about 3.4 million total reads per sample. Sorted cells were lysed in RLT buffer, and RNA was extracted using DNase-treated RNeasy Micro or Mini kits according to cell number. Each cell subset was processed on its own to prevent cross-contamination, while patient and healthy donor samples were processed together. The immunoSEQ multiplex PCR was used to amplify TCRB sequences from cDNA, yielding 87-bp fragments that span the CDR3 region. The amplicons were sequenced using the Illumina HiSeq platform. Per the authors' processing: Synthetic template baselines were used to correct PCR bias computationally, reads within Hamming distance 2 were collapsed, and singletons that could not be merged were discarded. Reads were aligned against IMGT so that V, D and J genes, CDR3 length and insertions or deletions at six rearrangement sites could be assigned. Within each subset, clonotype counts were normalized to sorted cell number, after which true diversity and Gini coefficients were computed with the tcR R package. The overlap coefficient, calculated on TCRB nucleotide sequences, was used to quantify repertoire sharing. The immuneACCESS repertoire file appears here via TCRdb, limited to in-frame rearrangements. These files lack a portion of the clones; in checked studies, under half of the deficit traces to unresolved V genes, and the cause of the others is not known. That table furnishes V, J and clone size, whereas the DNA furnished D and trimming. This sample comprises 93,000 or so clones, roughly 28% of them detected only once. The top ten constitute roughly 0.5% of the sample.

The sequenced material came from central memory CD4+ T cells from blood. The V and J segments used are TRBV28 and TRBJ2-1, with 11 central nucleotides matching TRBD2. The sequence was obtained from a woman aged 18-29 years with type 1 diabetes. The DNA is as follows: TGTGCCAGCAGTGGGGGGACTAGCGGCTCCACCTCCTACAATGAGCAGTTCTTC. Translated, it gives CASSGGTSGSTSYNEQFF. The full variable domain, completed from the reference TRBV28 and TRBJ2-1 proteins outside the CDR3, reads DVKVTQSSRYLVKRTGEKVFLECVQDMDHENMFWYRQDPGLGLRLIYFSYDVKMKEKGDIPEGYSVSREKKERFSLILESASTNQTSMYLCASSGGTSGSTSYNEQFFGPGTRLTVL.